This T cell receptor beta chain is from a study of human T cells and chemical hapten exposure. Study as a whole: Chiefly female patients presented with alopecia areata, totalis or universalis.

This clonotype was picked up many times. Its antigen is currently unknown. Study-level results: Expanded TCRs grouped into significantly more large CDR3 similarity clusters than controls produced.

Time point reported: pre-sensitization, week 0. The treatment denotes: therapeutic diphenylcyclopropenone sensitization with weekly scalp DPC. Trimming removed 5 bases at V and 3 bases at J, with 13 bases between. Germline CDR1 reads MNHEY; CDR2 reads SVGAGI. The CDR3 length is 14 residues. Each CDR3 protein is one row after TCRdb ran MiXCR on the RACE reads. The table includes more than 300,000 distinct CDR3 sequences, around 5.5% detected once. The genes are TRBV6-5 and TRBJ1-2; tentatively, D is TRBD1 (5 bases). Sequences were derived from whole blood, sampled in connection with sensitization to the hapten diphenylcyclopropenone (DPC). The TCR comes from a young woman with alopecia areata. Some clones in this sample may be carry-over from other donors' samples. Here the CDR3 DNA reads TGTGCCAGCAGTCCGAGGGGAGAAGACTATGGCTACACCTTC. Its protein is CASSPRGEDYGYTF.